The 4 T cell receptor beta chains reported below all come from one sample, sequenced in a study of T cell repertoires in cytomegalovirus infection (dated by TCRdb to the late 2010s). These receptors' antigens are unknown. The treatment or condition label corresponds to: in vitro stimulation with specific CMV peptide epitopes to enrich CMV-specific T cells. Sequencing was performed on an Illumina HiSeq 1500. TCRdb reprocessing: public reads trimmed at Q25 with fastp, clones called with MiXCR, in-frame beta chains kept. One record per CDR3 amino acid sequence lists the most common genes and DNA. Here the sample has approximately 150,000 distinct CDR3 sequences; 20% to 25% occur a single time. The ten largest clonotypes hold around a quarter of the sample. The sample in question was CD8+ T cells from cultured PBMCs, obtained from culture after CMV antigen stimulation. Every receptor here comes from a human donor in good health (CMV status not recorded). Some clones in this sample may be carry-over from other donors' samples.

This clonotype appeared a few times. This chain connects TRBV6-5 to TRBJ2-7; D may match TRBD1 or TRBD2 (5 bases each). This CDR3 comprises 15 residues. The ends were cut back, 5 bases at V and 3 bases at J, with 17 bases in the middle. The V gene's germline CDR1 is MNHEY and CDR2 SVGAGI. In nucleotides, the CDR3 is TGTGCCAGCAGTCTCACCCCCGGGACGAACTACGAGCAGTACTTC. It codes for CASSLTPGTNYEQYF.

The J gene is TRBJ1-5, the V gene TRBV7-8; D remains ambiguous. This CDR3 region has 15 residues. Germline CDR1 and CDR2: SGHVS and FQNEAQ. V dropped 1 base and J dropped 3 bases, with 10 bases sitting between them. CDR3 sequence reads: CASSLVEQFNQPQHF. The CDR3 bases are TGTGCCAGCAGCTTAGTGGAACAGTTCAATCAGCCCCAGCATTTT.

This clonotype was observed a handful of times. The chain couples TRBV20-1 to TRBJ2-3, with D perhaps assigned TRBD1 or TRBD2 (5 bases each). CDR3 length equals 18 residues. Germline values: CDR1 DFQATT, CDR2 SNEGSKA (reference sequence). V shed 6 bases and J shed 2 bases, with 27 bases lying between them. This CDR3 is CSAGLAVGEPDFTDTQYF. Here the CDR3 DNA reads TGCAGTGCGGGCCTAGCTGTGGGGGAGCCCGATTTCACAGATACGCAGTATTTT.

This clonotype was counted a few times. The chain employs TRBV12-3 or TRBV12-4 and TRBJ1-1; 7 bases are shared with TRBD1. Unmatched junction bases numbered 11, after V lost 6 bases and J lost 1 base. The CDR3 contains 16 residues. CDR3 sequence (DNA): TGTGCCAGCAGGGGCGACAGGGAGGGTAGGAACACTGAAGCTTTCTTT. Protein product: CASRGDREGRNTEAFF.